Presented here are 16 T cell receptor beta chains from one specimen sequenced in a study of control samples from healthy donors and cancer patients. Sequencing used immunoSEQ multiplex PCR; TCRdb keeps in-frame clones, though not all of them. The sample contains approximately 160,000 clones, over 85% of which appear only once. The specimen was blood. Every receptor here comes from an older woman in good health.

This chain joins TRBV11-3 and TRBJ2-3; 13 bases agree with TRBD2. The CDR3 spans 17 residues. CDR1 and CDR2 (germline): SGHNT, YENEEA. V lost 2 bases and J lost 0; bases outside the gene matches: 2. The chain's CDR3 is CASSLRLAGGSTDTQYF. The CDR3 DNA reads TGTGCCAGCAGCTTACGACTAGCGGGGGGAAGCACAGATACGCAGTATTTT. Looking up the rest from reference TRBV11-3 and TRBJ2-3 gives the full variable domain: EAGVVQSPRYKIIEKKQPVAFWCNPISGHNTLYWYLQNLGQGPELLIRYENEEAVDDSQLPKDRFSAERLKGVDSTLKIQPAELGDSAVYLCASSLRLAGGSTDTQYFGPGTRLTVL.

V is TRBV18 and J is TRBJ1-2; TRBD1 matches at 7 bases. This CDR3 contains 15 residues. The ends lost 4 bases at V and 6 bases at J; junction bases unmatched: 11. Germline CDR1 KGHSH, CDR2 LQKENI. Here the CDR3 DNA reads TGTGCCAGCTCACAAGCCCAGACAGGGTTTGATGGCTACACCTTC. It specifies CASSQAQTGFDGYTF.

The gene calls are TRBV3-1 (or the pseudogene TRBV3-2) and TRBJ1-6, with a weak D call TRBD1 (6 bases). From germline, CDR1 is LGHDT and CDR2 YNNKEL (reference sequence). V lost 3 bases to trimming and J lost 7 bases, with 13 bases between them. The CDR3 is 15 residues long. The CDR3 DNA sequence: TGTGCCAGCAGCCAGAAGGGGGTGAGAAATTCACCCCTCCACTTT. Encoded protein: CASSQKGVRNSPLHF.

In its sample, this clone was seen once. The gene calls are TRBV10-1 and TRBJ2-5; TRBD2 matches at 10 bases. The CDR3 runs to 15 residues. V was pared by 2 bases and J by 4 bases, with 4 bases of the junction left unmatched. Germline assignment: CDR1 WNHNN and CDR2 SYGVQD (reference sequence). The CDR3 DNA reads TGCGCCAGCAGTGAGGCGGTAGCGGGGGGAGAGACCCAGTACTTC. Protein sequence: CASSEAVAGGETQYF.

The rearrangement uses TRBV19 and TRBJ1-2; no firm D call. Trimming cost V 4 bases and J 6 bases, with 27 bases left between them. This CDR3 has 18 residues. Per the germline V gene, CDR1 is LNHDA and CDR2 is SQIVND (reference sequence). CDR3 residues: CASSTETDPATVVHGYTF. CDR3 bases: TGTGCCAGTAGTACCGAAACTGACCCTGCCACAGTTGTTCATGGCTACACCTTC.

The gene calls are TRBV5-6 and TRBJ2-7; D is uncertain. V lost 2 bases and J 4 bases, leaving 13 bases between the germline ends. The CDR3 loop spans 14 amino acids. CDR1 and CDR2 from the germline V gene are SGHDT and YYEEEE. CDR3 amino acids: CASSLEGRNYEQYF. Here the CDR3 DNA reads TGTGCCAGCAGCTTAGAAGGGCGAAATTACGAGCAGTACTTC.

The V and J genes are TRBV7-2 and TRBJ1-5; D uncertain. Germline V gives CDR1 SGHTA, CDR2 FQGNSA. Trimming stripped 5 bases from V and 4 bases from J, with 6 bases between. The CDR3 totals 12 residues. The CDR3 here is CASSPLNQPQHF. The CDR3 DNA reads TGTGCCAGCAGCCCCCTTAATCAGCCCCAGCATTTT.

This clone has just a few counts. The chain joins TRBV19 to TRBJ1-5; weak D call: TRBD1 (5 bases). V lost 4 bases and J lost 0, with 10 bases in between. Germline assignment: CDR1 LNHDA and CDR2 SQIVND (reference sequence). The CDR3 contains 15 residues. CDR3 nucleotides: TGTGCCAGTAGTAGGGGGGGTGATAGCAATCAGCCCCAGCATTTT. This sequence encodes CASSRGGDSNQPQHF.

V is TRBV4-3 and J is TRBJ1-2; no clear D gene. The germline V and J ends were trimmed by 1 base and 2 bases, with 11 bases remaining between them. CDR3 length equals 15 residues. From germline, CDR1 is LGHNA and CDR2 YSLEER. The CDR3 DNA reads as TGCGCCAGCAGCCAAGGCGGTCGCGGGAACTATGGCTACACCTTC. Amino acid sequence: CASSQGGRGNYGYTF.

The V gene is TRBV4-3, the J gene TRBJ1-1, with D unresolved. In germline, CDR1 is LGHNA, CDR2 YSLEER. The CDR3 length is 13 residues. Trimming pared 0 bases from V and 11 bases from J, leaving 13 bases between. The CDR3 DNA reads TGCGCCAGCAGCCAAGATCTAAGAAGATCCGCTTTCTTT. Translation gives CASSQDLRRSAFF.

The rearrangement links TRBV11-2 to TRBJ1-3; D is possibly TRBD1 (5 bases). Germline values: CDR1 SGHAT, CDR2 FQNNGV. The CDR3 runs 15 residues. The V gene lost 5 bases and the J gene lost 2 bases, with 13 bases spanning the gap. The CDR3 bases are TGTGCCAGCAGCCCGCGGGACCTAACTGGAAACACCATATATTTT. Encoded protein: CASSPRDLTGNTIYF.

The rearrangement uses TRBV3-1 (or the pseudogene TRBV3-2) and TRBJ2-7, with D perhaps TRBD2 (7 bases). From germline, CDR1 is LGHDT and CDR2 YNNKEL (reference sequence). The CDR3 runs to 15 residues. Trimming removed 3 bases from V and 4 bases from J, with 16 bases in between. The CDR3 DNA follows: TGTGCCAGCAGCCATATCCCGGGGGGCGATTACGAGCAGTACTTC. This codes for CASSHIPGGDYEQYF.

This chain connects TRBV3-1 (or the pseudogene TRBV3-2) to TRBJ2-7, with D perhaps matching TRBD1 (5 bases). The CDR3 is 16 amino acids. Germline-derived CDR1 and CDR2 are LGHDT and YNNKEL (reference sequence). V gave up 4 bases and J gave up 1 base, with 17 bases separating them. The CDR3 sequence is CASSLGGPGLSYEQYF. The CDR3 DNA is TGTGCCAGCAGCCTCGGCGGCCCAGGGCTTTCCTACGAGCAGTACTTC.

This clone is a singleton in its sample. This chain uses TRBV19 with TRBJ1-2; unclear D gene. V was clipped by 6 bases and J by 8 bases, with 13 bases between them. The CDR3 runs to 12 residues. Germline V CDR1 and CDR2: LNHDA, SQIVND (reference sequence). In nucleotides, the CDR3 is TGTGCCAGTAGACCCCAACTGGGGGGCTACACCTTC. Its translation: CASRPQLGGYTF.

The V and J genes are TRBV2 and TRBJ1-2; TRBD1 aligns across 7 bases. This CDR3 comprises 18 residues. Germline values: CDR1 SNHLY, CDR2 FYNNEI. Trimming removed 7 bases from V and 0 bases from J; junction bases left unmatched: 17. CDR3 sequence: CASKGRDSSKIANYGYTF. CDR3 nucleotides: TGTGCCAGCAAAGGCCGGGACAGCTCTAAAATAGCTAACTATGGCTACACCTTC.

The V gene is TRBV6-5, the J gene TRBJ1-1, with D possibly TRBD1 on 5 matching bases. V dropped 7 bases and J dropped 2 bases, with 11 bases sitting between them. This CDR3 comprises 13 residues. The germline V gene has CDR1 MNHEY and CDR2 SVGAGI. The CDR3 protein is CASNLRGNTEAFF. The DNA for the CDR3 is TGTGCCAGCAATCTAAGGGGAAACACTGAAGCTTTCTTT.